Presented here are 9 T cell receptor beta chains from one specimen sequenced in a study of PD-1 blockade in mismatch repair-deficient tumors (dated by TCRdb to 2015 to 2018). Library construction relied on the immunoSEQ multiplex PCR assay. TCRdb took over this immuneACCESS table, retaining in-frame rearrangements with V and J assigned. Such tables are incomplete; in checked studies, under half of the missing clones stem from an unresolved V gene, and the remainder is unexplained. The sample table records 50,000 or so clones; approximately 80% of these occur just once. 2.5% to 4% of the sample comes from the top ten. Per the publication, the time point label means: peripheral blood before pembrolizumab. The material was PBMCs, obtained before pembrolizumab treatment. The receptors were gathered from an adult with mismatch repair-deficient cancer.

This sequence joins TRBV28 and TRBJ2-1; weak D call: TRBD1 (6 bases). Looked up from germline, CDR1 is MDHEN and CDR2 is SYDVKM. Trimming took off 7 bases at V and 10 bases at J, with 14 bases between the two ends. The CDR3 has 12 amino acids. The DNA for the CDR3 is TGTGCCAGCACTATGACCGGGACAGAGCAGTTCTTC. Protein sequence: CASTMTGTEQFF.

This clone was seen a single time. The rearrangement joins TRBV18 to TRBJ2-3; 12 bases are shared with TRBD2. Germline V lookup: CDR1 KGHSH, CDR2 LQKENI. The length of the CDR3 is 18 residues. The ends lost 3 bases at V and 1 base at J; junction bases unmatched: 8. Here the CDR3 reads CASSPPGLAGWGTDTQYF. The CDR3 region has the DNA TGTGCCAGCTCACCCCCCGGACTAGCGGGGTGGGGCACAGATACGCAGTATTTT.

This clone was seen at least ten times. The chain combines TRBV2 with TRBJ1-5; 8 positions agree with TRBD1. This CDR3 spans 14 amino acids. Germline-derived CDR1 and CDR2 are SNHLY and FYNNEI. The trim removed 7 bases at V and 9 bases at J, leaving 11 bases unmatched. In DNA, the CDR3 is TGTGCCAGCAATCCCGGACAGGGAACTCTGCCCCAGCATTTT. Translating gives CASNPGQGTLPQHF.

This clone was counted between two and nine times. The chain joins TRBV4-1 to TRBJ2-7; 8 bases are shared with TRBD2. V lost 8 bases to trimming and J lost 2 bases; unmatched junction nucleotides: 11. The CDR3 runs to 15 residues. The germline V gene has CDR1 MGHRA and CDR2 YSYEKL. CDR3 residues: CASRNEVSGTYEQYF. The DNA of the CDR3 is TGCGCCAGCCGGAACGAAGTTAGCGGGACCTACGAGCAGTACTTC.

This chain connects TRBV19 to TRBJ1-2; D is uncertain. CDR1 LNHDA and CDR2 SQIVND come from the germline V gene (reference sequence). CDR3 length: 13 amino acids. V lost 5 bases and J lost 0, with 7 bases in between. DNA for the CDR3: TGTGCCAGTAGTCCGGCCCCTAACTATGGCTACACCTTC. It is translated as CASSPAPNYGYTF.

The chain couples TRBV19 to TRBJ2-1; 8 positions agree with TRBD1. With V trimmed by 5 bases and J by 7 bases, 10 bases remained unmatched. CDR1 LNHDA and CDR2 SQIVND come from the germline V gene (reference sequence). The CDR3 extends over 15 amino acids. This chain's CDR3 is CASSLGQGLGNEQFF. CDR3 bases: TGTGCCAGTAGTTTAGGACAGGGCCTGGGGAATGAGCAGTTCTTC. Supplemented by reference TRBV19 and TRBJ2-1, the full variable domain reads DGGITQSPKYLFRKEGQNVTLSCEQNLNHDAMYWYRQDPGQGLRLIYYSQIVNDFQKGDIAEGYSVSREKKESFPLTVTSAQKNPTAFYLCASSLGQGLGNEQFFGPGTRLTVL.

This chain connects TRBV7-3 to TRBJ2-7; 7 nucleotides line up with TRBD2. V was clipped by 6 bases and J by 5 bases; unmatched bases: 4. This CDR3 is 12 amino acids long. Germline lookup yields CDR1 SGHTA and CDR2 FQGTGA. CDR3: CASSLGGDEQYF. CDR3 coding DNA: TGTGCCAGCAGTTTGGGGGGGGACGAGCAGTACTTC.

The chain has TRBV11-3 and TRBJ1-1; D unresolved. Trimming removed 5 bases from V and 0 bases from J, with 16 bases in between. This CDR3 has 16 residues. Germline V lookup: CDR1 SGHNT, CDR2 YENEEA. For the CDR3, the DNA is TGTGCCAGCAGCCGCGGTTTCCTTGCCCTGAACACTGAAGCTTTCTTT. It encodes CASSRGFLALNTEAFF. Variable domain in full (rest from reference TRBV11-3 and TRBJ1-1): EAGVVQSPRYKIIEKKQPVAFWCNPISGHNTLYWYLQNLGQGPELLIRYENEEAVDDSQLPKDRFSAERLKGVDSTLKIQPAELGDSAVYLCASSRGFLALNTEAFFGQGTRLTVV.

The chain has TRBV9 and TRBJ1-1; possible D gene TRBD1, 6 bases. Trimming took 4 bases from V and 1 from J, leaving 14 bases between them. CDR1 is SGDLS and CDR2 is YYNGEE in the germline V gene. This CDR3 spans 15 amino acids. CDR3 loop: CASSLSGTKNTEAFF. The CDR3 nucleotides are TGTGCCAGCAGCTTATCCGGGACAAAGAACACTGAAGCTTTCTTT.